A single sample is the source of the 6 T cell receptor beta chains below, sequenced in a study of cytomegalovirus exposure and HLA in healthy donors. The PCR had 60 Vbeta and 13 Jbeta primers. Some clones are missing from TCRdb's copy, which holds only in-frame ones; the method was immunoSEQ multiplex PCR. This table has approximately 190,000 clones, around 82% appearing once. The sample was PBMCs. The receptors originated from a woman in her twenties or thirties in good health and CMV-seropositive.

The V gene is TRBV5-1, the J gene TRBJ2-5; 8 nucleotides match TRBD2. V lost 2 bases and J lost 1; bases outside the gene matches: 4. The germline V gene encodes CDR1 SGHRS and CDR2 YFSETQ. This CDR3 spans 15 amino acids. CDR3: CASSFSGMGQETQYF. The CDR3 nucleotides read TGCGCCAGCAGCTTTAGCGGGATGGGCCAAGAGACCCAGTACTTC.

The chain is built from TRBV19 and TRBJ1-3; possible D gene TRBD1, 5 bases. This CDR3 spans 14 amino acids. In germline, CDR1 is LNHDA, CDR2 SQIVND (reference sequence). The V and J ends lost 7 bases and 4 bases respectively, with 14 bases between them. CDR3 nucleotide sequence: TGTGCCAGTATGGGGGGGGTTAGCGGAAACACCATATATTTT. The encoded protein is CASMGGVSGNTIYF.

The genes are TRBV9 and TRBJ2-3; TRBD1 agrees at 7 bases. V gave up 4 bases and J gave up 5 bases; unmatched junction bases: 7. Germline loops: CDR1 SGDLS, CDR2 YYNGEE. The CDR3 has 14 amino acids. CDR3 sequence (DNA): TGTGCCAGCAGCTTCGGACAGGTGGAAGATACGCAGTATTTT. Amino acid sequence: CASSFGQVEDTQYF.

In this sample, this clone turned up a few times. This rearrangement joins TRBV11-3 to TRBJ2-4; 8 positions match TRBD1. The length of the CDR3 is 15 residues. The V and J ends lost 5 bases and 7 bases, in that order; junction bases with no gene match: 10. Germline V gene data show CDR1 as SGHNT and CDR2 as YENEEA. As DNA, the CDR3 is TGTGCCAGCAGCCCTCGGACAGGGTACTCCAACATTCAGTACTTC. Encoded protein: CASSPRTGYSNIQYF. Variable domain in full (rest from reference TRBV11-3 and TRBJ2-4): EAGVVQSPRYKIIEKKQPVAFWCNPISGHNTLYWYLQNLGQGPELLIRYENEEAVDDSQLPKDRFSAERLKGVDSTLKIQPAELGDSAVYLCASSPRTGYSNIQYFGAGTRLSVL.

The chain recombines TRBV4-2 with TRBJ2-1; 8 nucleotides agree with TRBD2. V lost 0 bases and J lost 5; bases outside the gene matches: 3. This CDR3 has 15 residues. Looked up from germline, CDR1 is LGHNA and CDR2 is YNFKEQ. The CDR3 protein is CASSQDSGRDNEQFF. The CDR3 region has the DNA TGTGCCAGCAGCCAAGATTCCGGGAGGGACAATGAGCAGTTCTTC.

V is TRBV7-3 and J is TRBJ2-1; D is perhaps TRBD2 (7 bases). Germline CDR1 is SGHTA and CDR2 is FQGTGA. V was shortened by 5 bases and J by 11 bases, with 25 bases between the two germline ends. The CDR3 is made up of 16 amino acids. For the CDR3, the DNA is TGTGCCAGCAGCCCCCAGATGGCGGGGGCGTCTACGAAGCAGTTCTTC. It codes for CASSPQMAGASTKQFF. The whole variable domain, remainder taken from reference TRBV7-3 and TRBJ2-1, is GAGVSQTPSNKVTEKGKYVELRCDPISGHTALYWYRQSLGQGPEFLIYFQGTGAADDSGLPNDRFFAVRPEGSVSTLKIQRTERGDSAVYLCASSPQMAGASTKQFFGPGTRLTVL.